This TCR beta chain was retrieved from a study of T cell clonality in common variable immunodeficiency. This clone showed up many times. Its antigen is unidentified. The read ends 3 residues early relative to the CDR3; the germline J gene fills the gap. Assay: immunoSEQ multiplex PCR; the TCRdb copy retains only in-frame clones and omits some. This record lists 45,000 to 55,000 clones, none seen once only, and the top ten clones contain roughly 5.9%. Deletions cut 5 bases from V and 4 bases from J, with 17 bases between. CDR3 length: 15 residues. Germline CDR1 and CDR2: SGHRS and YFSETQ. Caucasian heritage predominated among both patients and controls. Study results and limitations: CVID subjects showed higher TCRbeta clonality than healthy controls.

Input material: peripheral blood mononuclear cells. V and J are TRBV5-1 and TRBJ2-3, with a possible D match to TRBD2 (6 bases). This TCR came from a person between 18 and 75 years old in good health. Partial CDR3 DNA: TGCGCCAGCAGTCCGGGACTTAGGATGTCAGATACG. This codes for CASSPGLRMSDT. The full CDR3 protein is CASSPGLRMSDTQYF.